This T cell receptor beta chain derives from a study of cytomegalovirus exposure and HLA in healthy donors. Study-wide results and limits: Accounts indicate the classifier identified cytomegalovirus status with strong specificity and sensitivity. An analysis that was carried out later associated some 17,000 TCR beta sequences with HLA alleles at 0.05 false discovery rate. Confirmation in vitro established that a few CMV-associated chains were specific for CMV antigens.

Details on this clone: Its specificity is unknown.

13 Jbeta primers and 60 Vbeta primers were used for the PCR. Only in-frame clones appear in the TCRdb table, and some are missing; sequencing was by immunoSEQ multiplex PCR. The data contain 55,000 to 65,000 clones, more than 65% of them singletons. The sample consisted of PBMCs. This receptor was identified in a woman in her thirties in good health and CMV-seronegative.

CDR3 sequence reads: CASSPSGAASGAFF. The CDR3 nucleotides are TGCGCCAGCAGCCCTTCTGGGGCAGCCTCTGGAGCTTTCTTT. V is TRBV5-1 and J is TRBJ1-1; D possibly corresponds to TRBD1 (5 bases). With 4 bases removed from V and 10 bases from J, the gap between germline ends came to 20 bases. CDR1 and CDR2 from the germline V gene are SGHRS and YFSETQ. This CDR3 comprises 14 residues.